This TCR beta chain was retrieved from a study of spatial heterogeneity in lung cancer. The CDR3 covers 19 residues. Germline CDR1 LGHNA, CDR2 YSLEER. The V end was cut by 5 bases, the J end by 3 bases, with 28 bases between. Regarding time point: sample taken at primary tumor resection. No cell sorting; template was whole RNA from tumor, lung tissue or PBMC. As concerns this clonotype: Its antigen is not known.

Each CDR3 protein gets one entry after TCRdb re-called the 5' RACE reads with MiXCR. This sample carries about 2,900 distinct CDR3 sequences, approximately 13% of them seen once, and the ten largest clones take approximately 22%. Regarding the study as a whole: Tumor mutation counts were tracked by expanded intratumoral alpha and beta TCR counts.

The sample here was lung tumor tissue, taken at surgery. This receptor was obtained from a male donor with early-stage non-small cell lung cancer. The chain joins TRBV4-3 to TRBJ1-1, with D possibly matching TRBD1 (6 bases). In nucleotides, the CDR3 is TGCGCCAGCAGCTCAGACCTGTCAACAGGGTGGGTAGGGGACACTGAAGCTTTCTTT. Protein: CASSSDLSTGWVGDTEAFF.